The 28 T cell receptor beta chains presented below share a single source sample, sequenced in a study of Tregs in tolerant kidney transplant recipients. The table came from immunoSEQ multiplex PCR; TCRdb's copy has only in-frame clones and leaves some out. This sample's table reports some 52,000 clones. The sample consisted of CD4+ T cells from blood, taken before the transplant. The receptors were sampled from a human donor who received a combined kidney and bone marrow transplant.

On this clone: The sequence runs out 3 residues before the end of the CDR3; the remainder is reconstructed from the germline J gene. V is TRBV5-1 and J is TRBJ1-2; the match to TRBD1 covers 8 bases. Germline lookup yields CDR1 SGHRS and CDR2 YFSETQ. This CDR3 comprises 14 residues. CDR3 bases read: TGCGCCAGCAGACCCGGGACAGGCGCGTGGGGC. It is translated as CASRPGTGAWG. The whole CDR3 sequence is CASRPGTGAWGYTF.

To note about this clone: The read terminates 3 residues ahead of where the CDR3 ends, so the germline J gene completes it. This chain links TRBV6-2 or TRBV6-3 with TRBJ1-1; tentatively, D is TRBD1 (6 bases). Germline V gene data show CDR1 as MNHEY and CDR2 as SVGEGT. Trimming removed 6 bases from V and 0 bases from J, with 11 bases in between. This CDR3 has 14 amino acids. The covered CDR3 bases are TGTGCCAGCAGCAGACAGGCTTTGAACACTGAA. Translation: CASSRQALNTE. The full CDR3 protein is CASSRQALNTEAFF.

On this clone itself: The CDR3 end lies 3 residues beyond the end of the read and is filled in from the germline J gene. V is TRBV18 and J is TRBJ2-7; the match to TRBD1 covers 12 bases. Germline V CDR1 and CDR2: KGHSH, LQKENI. The V and J ends lost 5 bases and 4 bases, in that order; junction bases with no gene match: 6. The CDR3 spans 15 residues. The CDR3 here is CASSTGTGGIYEQYF. CDR3 bases read: TGTGCCAGCTCAACCGGGACAGGGGGCATATACGAG. The full variable domain, its missing parts supplied by reference TRBV18 and TRBJ2-7, is NAGVMQNPRHLVRRRGQEARLRCSPMKGHSHVYWYRQLPEEGLKFMVYLQKENIIDESGMPKERFSAEFPKEGPSILRIQQVVRGDSAAYFCASSTGTGGIYEQYFGPGTRLTVT.

Worth noting for this clone: Coverage ceases 3 residues before the CDR3 finishes, and the germline J gene fills in the end. The chain couples TRBV6-2 or TRBV6-3 to TRBJ2-1; D possibly corresponds to TRBD2 (6 bases). V was trimmed by 7 bases and J by 0 bases, leaving 10 bases between them. Germline values: CDR1 MNHEY, CDR2 SVGEGT. The CDR3 loop spans 14 amino acids. The CDR3 sequence: CASTLSGSYNEQFF. The DNA read from the CDR3 is TGTGCCAGCACCCTTAGCGGCTCCTACAATGAG.

Concerning this clone: The read comes to an end 3 residues before the CDR3 does, leaving the germline J gene to fill in the end. This rearrangement joins TRBV7-8 to TRBJ1-2, with TRBD1 identical over 7 bases. The CDR3 runs to 15 residues. Unmatched junction bases numbered 8, after V lost 3 bases and J lost 4 bases. In germline, CDR1 is SGHVS, CDR2 FQNEAQ. The CDR3 is CASSFGTAQTYGYTF. The sequenced CDR3 bases are TGTGCCAGCAGCTTTGGGACAGCTCAAACCTATGGC.

On this clone itself: The CDR3 extends 3 residues past the end of the read, so its final part is completed from the germline J gene. The J gene is TRBJ2-1, the V gene TRBV2; weak D call: TRBD2 (6 bases). V shed 3 bases and J shed 0 bases, with 9 bases lying between them. The CDR3 runs to 15 residues. From germline, CDR1 is SNHLY and CDR2 FYNNEI. The CDR3 bases that were read are TGTGCCAGCAGTGATGATAGCGGCTCCTACAATGAG. Translated, it gives CASSDDSGSYNE. The whole CDR3 region reads CASSDDSGSYNEQFF.

As to this clone: The read finishes 3 residues shy of the CDR3 end, and the germline J gene is used to complete it. The chain combines TRBV5-1 with TRBJ1-1; no reliable D call. CDR3 length equals 13 residues. Per the germline V gene, CDR1 is SGHRS and CDR2 is YFSETQ. The V gene lost 6 bases and the J gene lost 1 base, with 10 bases spanning the gap. CDR3 DNA (partial): TGCGCCAGCACCCCCGGGTCGAACACTGAA. It encodes CASTPGSNTE. The whole CDR3 sequence reads CASTPGSNTEAFF.

For this clone: Coverage ceases 3 residues before the CDR3 finishes, and the germline J gene fills in the end. V and J are TRBV6-2 or TRBV6-3 and TRBJ2-1; D is unclear. The V and J ends lost 5 bases and 6 bases respectively, with 5 bases between them. Germline V gives CDR1 MNHEY, CDR2 SVGEGT. CDR3 length equals 11 residues. CDR3 DNA (partial): TGTGCCAGCAGTAGGGTCAATGAG. It encodes CASSRVNE. In full, the CDR3 reads CASSRVNEQFF.

CDR3 amino acids: CASSLPQNQETQYF. CDR3 DNA (partial): TGTGCCAGCAGTCTTCCACAAAACCAAGAGACC. The chain links TRBV7-6 to TRBJ2-5, with D uncertain. Coverage ceases 3 residues before the CDR3 finishes, and the germline J gene fills in the end. The ends were cut back, 6 bases at V and 0 bases at J, with 11 bases in the middle. This CDR3 is 14 amino acids long. The germline V gene has CDR1 SGHVS and CDR2 FNYEAQ.

About this clone: From the germline J gene comes the end of the CDR3, since the read stops 3 residues before it. The gene calls are TRBV7-8 and TRBJ1-2; 8 nucleotides agree with TRBD1. Germline loops: CDR1 SGHVS, CDR2 FQNEAQ. V trimming: 5 bases; J trimming: 5 bases; junction bases outside the gene matches: 7. The CDR3 contains 14 residues. The sequenced CDR3 bases are TGTGCCAGCAGCCCGGACAGGGTCTCTTATGGC. Protein product: CASSPDRVSYG. The whole CDR3 sequence is CASSPDRVSYGYTF.

On this clone: The read terminates 3 residues before the CDR3 end, so the remaining end is supplied by the germline J gene. The gene calls are TRBV19 and TRBJ1-2; maybe TRBD1 (5 bases). Germline-derived CDR1 and CDR2 are LNHDA and SQIVND (reference sequence). V lost 5 bases and J 3 bases, leaving 7 bases between the germline ends. The CDR3 sequence is 12 residues long. The sequenced CDR3 bases are TGTGCCAGTAGTTTGACAGACTATGGC. Its protein is CASSLTDYG. The full CDR3 protein is CASSLTDYGYTF.

A word on this clone: The CDR3 extends 3 residues past the end of the read, so its final part is completed from the germline J gene. This chain links TRBV18 with TRBJ2-7, with 7 positions matching TRBD2. V trimming: 1 base; J trimming: 3 bases; junction bases outside the gene matches: 6. CDR3 length: 15 amino acids. The germline gives CDR1 KGHSH, CDR2 LQKENI. The DNA read from the CDR3 is TGTGCCAGCTCACCACGGCTAGCGGATGGCTACGAG. Translation gives CASSPRLADGYE. The entire CDR3 sequence reads CASSPRLADGYEQYF.

A word on this clone: Read coverage stops 3 residues before the CDR3 terminus; the germline J gene supplies the remainder. The V and J genes are TRBV6-2 or TRBV6-3 and TRBJ1-5, with D possibly TRBD1 on 6 matching bases. Germline values: CDR1 MNHEY, CDR2 SVGEGT. V dropped 10 bases and J dropped 2 bases, with 15 bases sitting between them. This CDR3 comprises 14 residues. The CDR3 protein is CATAQGIGNQPQHF. Incomplete CDR3 DNA: TGTGCCACCGCACAGGGCATTGGCAATCAGCCC.

Concerning this clone itself: Sequencing ends 3 residues short of the CDR3 end; the germline J gene provides the rest. The chain links TRBV7-2 to TRBJ2-2; D gene uncertain. Germline V gene data show CDR1 as SGHTA and CDR2 as FQGNSA. With 3 bases removed from V and 2 bases from J, the gap between germline ends came to 7 bases. This CDR3 region has 14 residues. The sequenced CDR3 bases are TGTGCCAGCAGCTTTTCCAAAAACACCGGGGAG. Its protein is CASSFSKNTGE. The CDR3 reads in full as CASSFSKNTGELFF.

Points on this clone: With the read ending 3 residues before the CDR3 end, the germline J gene is used to fill in that end. V gene TRBV7-7 combines with J gene TRBJ2-5, with D possibly being TRBD2 (5 bases). V lost 5 bases, J lost 1 base, and 11 bases lay in between. The CDR3 length is 14 residues. Germline assignment: CDR1 SSHAT and CDR2 FNYEAQ (reference sequence). Partial CDR3 DNA: TGTGCCAGCAGCCAAAATGAGGGCCAAGAGACC. Amino acid sequence: CASSQNEGQET. The CDR3 in full is CASSQNEGQETQYF.

The covered CDR3 bases are TGTGCCAGCACGGGAGAGGGAGTTCTAGTAGGGGCCGGGGAG. It codes for CASTGEGVLVGAGE. The whole CDR3 region reads CASTGEGVLVGAGELFF. The V gene is TRBV7-6, the J gene TRBJ2-2, with a tentative D call TRBD2 (6 bases). Read data end 3 residues before the CDR3 end; the end is taken from the germline J gene. The CDR3 has 17 amino acids. V was shortened by 7 bases and J by 6 bases, with 24 bases between the two germline ends. Looked up from germline, CDR1 is SGHVS and CDR2 is FNYEAQ.

To note about this clone: The read gets to within 3 residues of the CDR3 end, and the germline J gene fills in the rest. The chain is built from TRBV10-1 and TRBJ2-5; D unclear. With 4 bases removed from V and 1 base from J, the gap between germline ends came to 4 bases. Germline V gene lookup returns CDR1 WNHNN and CDR2 SYGVQD (reference sequence). The CDR3 has 12 residues. This CDR3 reads CASSASQETQYF. Incomplete CDR3 DNA: TGCGCCAGCAGTGCCTCCCAAGAGACC.

Concerning this clone: The read falls 3 residues short of the CDR3 end, and the missing part is taken from the germline J gene. The chain recombines TRBV18 with TRBJ2-5; the D gene is possibly TRBD1 (6 bases). Germline lookup yields CDR1 KGHSH and CDR2 LQKENI. The germline V and J ends were trimmed by 6 bases and 2 bases, with 19 bases remaining between them. The CDR3 is 16 residues long. The sequenced part of the CDR3 DNA is TGTGCCAGCTCCTTCACCCGGGGACATTCACAAGAGACC. It specifies CASSFTRGHSQET. The entire CDR3 reads CASSFTRGHSQETQYF.

Remarks on this clone: The CDR3 end falls 3 residues outside the read, so it is completed with the germline J gene. This chain joins TRBV11-2 and TRBJ1-1; D gene unclear. V dropped 2 bases and J dropped 4 bases, with 5 bases sitting between them. Per germline, CDR1 SGHAT and CDR2 FQNNGV. The CDR3 consists of 12 residues. CDR3 residues: CASSLSRTEAFF. The part of the CDR3 DNA that was read is TGTGCCAGCAGCTTATCTCGCACTGAA.

Points on this clone: With the read ending 3 residues before the CDR3 end, the germline J gene is used to fill in that end. The V gene is TRBV19, the J gene TRBJ2-2, with TRBD1 identical over 8 bases. CDR3 length equals 16 residues. The germline V gene has CDR1 LNHDA and CDR2 SQIVND (reference sequence). The ends lost 7 bases at V and 6 bases at J; junction bases unmatched: 13. The CDR3 bases that were read are TGTGCCAGTACCGAGGGGTCCAGGGGGCGATCCGGGGAG. Its translation: CASTEGSRGRSGE. The full-length CDR3 reads as CASTEGSRGRSGELFF.

As regards this clone: The read gets to within 3 residues of the CDR3 end, and the germline J gene fills in the rest. This chain joins TRBV29-1 and TRBJ2-2; perhaps TRBD1 as D (6 bases). Germline V gives CDR1 SQVTM, CDR2 ANQGSEA. The CDR3 has 13 amino acids. The ends were cut back, 4 bases at V and 2 bases at J, with 8 bases in the middle. The CDR3 reads CSVGDTNTGELFF. Partial CDR3 DNA: TGCAGCGTTGGGGACACCAACACCGGGGAG.

Comment on this clone: The read is 3 residues too short to cover the CDR3 end, so that end is filled in from the germline J gene. The chain uses TRBV7-8 and TRBJ2-5; TRBD2 aligns across 16 bases. Germline lookup yields CDR1 SGHVS and CDR2 FQNEAQ. J gave up 4 bases and V 5 bases, and 7 bases lay outside the gene matches. The CDR3 runs 17 residues. Partial CDR3 DNA: TGTGCCAGCAGCCTCGGGACTAGCGGGGGGGCCGTAGAGACC. Its translation: CASSLGTSGGAVET. From start to end, the CDR3 is CASSLGTSGGAVETQYF.

Worth noting for this clone: The read terminates 3 residues ahead of where the CDR3 ends, so the germline J gene completes it. The V gene is TRBV19, the J gene TRBJ1-5; D remains unclear. Trimming shortened V by 4 bases and J by 4 bases, and 8 bases separated the two germline ends. Germline CDR1 is LNHDA and CDR2 is SQIVND (reference sequence). The CDR3 extends over 13 amino acids. The CDR3 is CASSTSGNQPQHF. CDR3 DNA (partial): TGTGCCAGTAGTACTAGCGGGAATCAGCCC.

Concerning this clone itself: With the read ending 3 residues before the CDR3 end, the germline J gene is used to fill in that end. The chain recombines TRBV18 with TRBJ1-1, with a tentative D call TRBD1 (6 bases). The CDR3 loop spans 18 amino acids. V dropped 1 base and J dropped 4 bases, with 22 bases sitting between them. Germline-derived CDR1 and CDR2 are KGHSH and LQKENI. CDR3 DNA (partial): TGTGCCAGCTCACCACGGATCAGGGGCGCATCGATGGGCACTGAA. Residues: CASSPRIRGASMGTE. Given in full, the CDR3 is CASSPRIRGASMGTEAFF.

To note about this clone: The read halts 3 residues ahead of the CDR3 end, with the missing end drawn from the germline J gene. The chain links TRBV7-6 to TRBJ1-4; TRBD1 matches at 9 bases. CDR1 and CDR2 (germline): SGHVS, FNYEAQ. Germline trimming cut 4 bases from V and 7 bases from J; bases unmatched to any gene: 16. The CDR3 loop spans 18 amino acids. The CDR3 loop reads CASSSNRDRVPLSEKLFF. The CDR3 DNA, read in part, is TGTGCCAGCAGCTCCAACCGGGACAGGGTACCCTTAAGTGAAAAA.

The part of the CDR3 DNA that was read is TGTGCCAGCTCACCACTTCCTTCCGGCGGGACAGGGGGTATTAAGACC. It is translated as CASSPLPSGGTGGIKT. The entire CDR3 sequence reads CASSPLPSGGTGGIKTQYF. The V and J genes are TRBV18 and TRBJ2-5; TRBD1 aligns across 11 bases. The CDR3 is cut off 3 residues early in the read; its end comes from the germline J gene. The CDR3 totals 19 residues. J gave up 6 bases and V 1 base, and 16 bases lay outside the gene matches. Germline CDR1 reads KGHSH; CDR2 reads LQKENI.

Comments on this clone: The read stops 3 residues short of the end of the CDR3; the missing end is completed from the germline J gene. This chain joins TRBV19 and TRBJ2-3, with D possibly being TRBD2 (6 bases). Germline CDR1 and CDR2: LNHDA and SQIVND (reference sequence). CDR3 length: 14 residues. The germline V and J ends were trimmed by 7 bases and 6 bases, with 17 bases remaining between them. The part of the CDR3 DNA that was read is TGTGCCAGTACTCTCCGGGGGACCGCGGATACG. It codes for CASTLRGTADT. Given in full, the CDR3 is CASTLRGTADTQYF. Looking up the rest from reference TRBV19 and TRBJ2-3 gives the full variable domain: DGGITQSPKYLFRKEGQNVTLSCEQNLNHDAMYWYRQDPGQGLRLIYYSQIVNDFQKGDIAEGYSVSREKKESFPLTVTSAQKNPTAFYLCASTLRGTADTQYFGPGTRLTVL.

About this clone itself: The missing CDR3 end, 3 residues past where the read stops, is filled in from the germline J gene. This rearrangement joins TRBV19 to TRBJ2-3, with D perhaps matching TRBD1 (6 bases). Germline loops: CDR1 LNHDA, CDR2 SQIVND (reference sequence). The CDR3 covers 13 residues. V gave up 1 base and J gave up 5 bases, with 7 bases separating them. CDR3 region: CASSIGGGDTQYF. Partial CDR3 DNA: TGTGCCAGTAGTATAGGAGGGGGAGATACG.